Below, 8 T cell receptor beta chains from the same sample are listed, as sequenced in a study of OX40 agonist ivuxolimab in advanced cancers. Assay: immunoSEQ multiplex PCR; the TCRdb copy retains only in-frame clones and omits some. The sample yields roughly 26,000 clones, 88% seen once. Sequencing used CD4+ or CD8+ T cells sorted from blood, obtained in a trial of the OX40 agonist ivuxolimab. The source of these receptors is an adult with an advanced solid tumor such as melanoma, head and neck, liver or kidney cancer.

The rearrangement joins TRBV7-9 to TRBJ1-3; 7 bases are shared with TRBD1. This CDR3 has 18 residues. The V and J ends lost 5 bases and 4 bases, in that order; junction bases with no gene match: 17. Per the germline V gene, CDR1 is SEHNR and CDR2 is FQNEAQ (reference sequence). The CDR3, as DNA: TGTGCCAGCAGCCCTAAGACAGGGTACCACATTTTGGGAAACACCATATATTTT. Protein sequence: CASSPKTGYHILGNTIYF.

This chain joins TRBV28 and TRBJ2-6; D uncertain. Germline V gives CDR1 MDHEN, CDR2 SYDVKM. CDR3 size: 17 residues. Trimming cost V 2 bases and J 0 bases, with 11 bases left between them. In DNA, the CDR3 is TGTGCCAGCAGTTTAGAGGTAGATTACTCTGGGGCCAACGTCCTGACTTTC. This sequence encodes CASSLEVDYSGANVLTF.

V usage is TRBV9 and J usage is TRBJ1-4; TRBD1 matches 9 bases. Germline lookup yields CDR1 SGDLS and CDR2 YYNGEE. The CDR3 extends over 15 amino acids. V trimming: 4 bases; J trimming: 5 bases; junction bases outside the gene matches: 6. DNA of the CDR3: TGTGCCAGCAGCCCTCCGGGACAGGGAAATGAAAAACTGTTTTTT. Translated: CASSPPGQGNEKLFF.

V gene TRBV6-5 combines with J gene TRBJ1-1, with unresolved D. This CDR3 comprises 14 residues. Germline assignment: CDR1 MNHEY and CDR2 SVGAGI. With 4 bases removed from V and 1 base from J, the gap between germline ends came to 10 bases. CDR3 residues: CASSLSGSNTEAFF. In DNA form, the CDR3 reads TGTGCCAGCAGTTTATCCGGGTCGAACACTGAAGCTTTCTTT.

J is TRBJ1-5 and V is TRBV5-6, with 7 bases aligning to TRBD1. V trimming: 4 bases; J trimming: 3 bases; junction bases outside the gene matches: 10. The CDR3 loop spans 16 amino acids. CDR1 is SGHDT, CDR2 YYEEEE, per germline. The CDR3 loop reads CASSRTRDRDNQPQHF. CDR3 nucleotide sequence: TGTGCCAGCAGCCGAACTCGCGACAGGGACAATCAGCCCCAGCATTTT.

V and J are TRBV13 and TRBJ2-7; TRBD1 agrees at 7 bases. After removal of 5 bases from V and 3 bases from J, the junction contained 10 bases not matched to a gene. The CDR3 is 15 amino acids. Germline V gene sequence: CDR1 PRHDT, CDR2 FYEKMQ (reference sequence). CDR3 sequence (DNA): TGTGCCAGCAGCAATACAGGGGAACCACGCTACGAGCAGTACTTC. Protein: CASSNTGEPRYEQYF.

This rearrangement joins TRBV7-9 to TRBJ2-1, with D possibly being TRBD1 (6 bases). The V gene lost 5 bases and the J gene lost 10 bases, with 18 bases spanning the gap. The germline V gene has CDR1 SEHNR and CDR2 FQNEAQ (reference sequence). The CDR3 covers 14 residues. DNA of the CDR3: TGTGCCAGCAGCGCGCTAGGGGCAGGGGACGAGCAGTTCTTC. The encoded protein is CASSALGAGDEQFF.

This CDR3 reads CASSLGAGGPLNEQFF. The CDR3 region has the DNA TGTGCCAGCAGCCTCGGGGCCGGGGGCCCTTTAAATGAGCAGTTCTTC. The gene calls are TRBV7-9 and TRBJ2-1, with D perhaps matching TRBD1 or TRBD2 (6 bases each). The CDR3 has 16 residues. The germline V and J ends were trimmed by 5 bases and 7 bases, with 21 bases remaining between them. Per the germline V gene, CDR1 is SEHNR and CDR2 is FQNEAQ (reference sequence).